The 30 T cell receptor beta chains below all came from one sample that was sequenced in a study of cytomegalovirus exposure and HLA in healthy donors. A multiplex PCR was run with 60 Vbeta primers and 13 Jbeta primers. Libraries were prepared by immunoSEQ multiplex PCR; TCRdb keeps only in-frame clonotypes and omits some of them. The data contain under 200,000 clones, around 72% of them seen just once; the ten biggest clones take up around 2.4%. The specimen sequenced was PBMCs. These TCRs come from a female donor in good health and CMV-seronegative.

There are a few counts of this clone. The chain uses TRBV6-5 and TRBJ2-1; TRBD2 aligns across 7 bases. Trimming at V came to 0 bases and at J to 6 bases, leaving 5 bases not matched to a gene. The CDR3 has 15 amino acids. Germline CDR1 and CDR2: MNHEY and SVGAGI. The CDR3 region is CASSYSAGVPNEQFF. The CDR3 region has the DNA TGTGCCAGCAGTTACTCGGCGGGGGTTCCCAATGAGCAGTTCTTC.

The V call is TRBV7-2, the J call TRBJ1-1; D might be TRBD1 (5 bases). V gave up 2 bases and J gave up 0 bases, with 7 bases separating them. This CDR3 is built from 14 residues. CDR1 and CDR2 (germline): SGHTA, FQGNSA. For the CDR3, the DNA is TGTGCCAGCAGCTTATCAGGGCTGAACACTGAAGCTTTCTTT. Translated: CASSLSGLNTEAFF.

The chain is built from TRBV9 and TRBJ2-3; 10 bases are shared with TRBD2. The CDR3 has 15 amino acids. Per the germline V gene, CDR1 is SGDLS and CDR2 is YYNGEE. V lost 2 bases and J lost 2; bases outside the gene matches: 2. DNA of the CDR3: TGTGCCAGCAGCGTGAGCGGGGGGGACACAGATACGCAGTATTTT. This gives the protein CASSVSGGDTDTQYF.

The genes are TRBV29-1 and TRBJ2-3; TRBD2 is a possible D gene (7 bases). This CDR3 region has 15 residues. Trimming took 5 bases from V and 5 from J, leaving 20 bases between them. Germline V gives CDR1 SQVTM, CDR2 ANQGSEA. This CDR3 is CSVTPLGGAVDTQYF. The DNA of the CDR3 is TGCAGCGTTACCCCTCTTGGGGGGGCCGTAGATACGCAGTATTTT.

This clone was observed a handful of times. The genes are TRBV4-1 and TRBJ1-1; tentatively, D is TRBD1 (5 bases). Germline CDR1 MGHRA, CDR2 YSYEKL. There are 17 residues in the CDR3. The ends were cut back, 1 base at V and 0 bases at J, with 15 bases in the middle. The DNA for the CDR3 is TGCGCCAGCAGCCAAGTAGGGAAGGGGCCCATGAACACTGAAGCTTTCTTT. It specifies CASSQVGKGPMNTEAFF.

This chain joins TRBV19 and TRBJ1-2; unclear D gene. Germline lookup yields CDR1 LNHDA and CDR2 SQIVND (reference sequence). V was pared by 5 bases and J by 0 bases, with 10 bases between. The length of the CDR3 is 14 residues. The CDR3 DNA reads as TGTGCCAGTAGTTCTCGAACTCCTAACTATGGCTACACCTTC. Protein product: CASSSRTPNYGYTF.

This chain connects TRBV14 to TRBJ1-2; D is possibly TRBD1 (5 bases). CDR3 size: 16 residues. Per germline, CDR1 SGHDN and CDR2 FVKESK. V lost 1 base to trimming and J lost 3 bases, with 15 bases between them. The CDR3 sequence: CASSQVGGPADYGYTF. CDR3 sequence (DNA): TGTGCCAGCAGCCAAGTGGGGGGTCCAGCAGACTATGGCTACACCTTC.

The rearrangement uses TRBV5-4 and TRBJ2-7, with 12 bases identical to TRBD2. V lost 5 bases to trimming and J lost 3 bases; unmatched junction nucleotides: 3. Germline V gives CDR1 SGHNT, CDR2 YYREEE (reference sequence). The CDR3 runs 14 residues. CDR3 bases: TGTGCCAGCAGACTAGCGGGAGGTAACTACGAGCAGTACTTC. Translating gives CASRLAGGNYEQYF.

J is TRBJ2-7 and V is TRBV28, with 8 bases identical to TRBD1. The V gene end was trimmed by 6 bases and the J gene end by 5 bases; junction bases not matched to a gene: 3. The CDR3 length is 12 residues. Germline V gives CDR1 MDHEN, CDR2 SYDVKM. CDR3 coding DNA: TGTGCCAGCAGCTCAGGGGGCAACGAGCAGTACTTC. It codes for CASSSGGNEQYF.

J is TRBJ1-2 and V is TRBV6-1; D is possibly TRBD1 (6 bases). The V gene lost 3 bases and the J gene lost 2 bases, with 13 bases spanning the gap. The CDR3 runs 15 residues. Germline V gives CDR1 MNHNS, CDR2 SASEGT. The CDR3 DNA follows: TGTGCCAGCAGTGATACCGGGACAAACAACTATGGCTACACCTTC. The encoded protein is CASSDTGTNNYGYTF.

The chain has TRBV19 and TRBJ2-3, with D uncertain. This CDR3 has 18 amino acids. The V end lost 7 bases, the J end lost 0 bases, and 23 bases lay between the germline ends. The germline gives CDR1 LNHDA, CDR2 SQIVND (reference sequence). The CDR3, as DNA: TGTGCCAGTACCCCCGCGGTCTGGAGCCGTCTGAGCACAGATACGCAGTATTTT. Protein sequence: CASTPAVWSRLSTDTQYF.

V usage is TRBV4-2 and J usage is TRBJ2-1; perhaps TRBD2 as D (5 bases). From germline, CDR1 is LGHNA and CDR2 YNFKEQ. This CDR3 comprises 15 residues. V lost 0 bases and J lost 0, with 6 bases in between. CDR3 loop: CASSQDLASYNEQFF. CDR3 coding DNA: TGTGCCAGCAGCCAAGATCTAGCCTCCTACAATGAGCAGTTCTTC.

This chain uses TRBV7-9 with TRBJ2-3; TRBD2 aligns across 9 bases. The ends lost 5 bases at V and 8 bases at J; junction bases unmatched: 2. The germline CDR1 and CDR2 sequences are SEHNR and FQNEAQ (reference sequence). The CDR3 runs to 12 residues. CDR3 DNA sequence: TGTGCCAGCAGCAAGACTAGCGGTACGCAGTATTTT. Residues: CASSKTSGTQYF.

The count of this clone is one. V gene TRBV6-6 combines with J gene TRBJ1-1; D gene ambiguous. CDR1 and CDR2 from the germline V gene are MNHNY and SVGAGI (reference sequence). CDR3 length: 13 amino acids. V gave up 6 bases and J gave up 1 base, with 9 bases separating them. Here the CDR3 DNA reads TGTGCCAGCAGGGACTTAAGGAACACTGAAGCTTTCTTT. This encodes CASRDLRNTEAFF.

The chain combines TRBV6-6 with TRBJ1-2; no reliable D call. Trimming cost V 0 bases and J 7 bases, with 12 bases left between them. Per the germline V gene, CDR1 is MNHNY and CDR2 is SVGAGI (reference sequence). CDR3 length: 14 residues. CDR3 in DNA: TGTGCCAGCAGTTACTCGGGGAGGCCCGGTGGCTACACCTTC. This codes for CASSYSGRPGGYTF.

The gene calls are TRBV28 and TRBJ1-2; TRBD1 aligns across 7 bases. Germline CDR1 and CDR2: MDHEN and SYDVKM. The CDR3 is 17 residues long. Trimming at V came to 6 bases and at J to 0 bases, leaving 13 bases not matched to a gene. This CDR3 reads CASSSLWDSITNYGYTF. CDR3 bases: TGTGCCAGCAGCTCCCTCTGGGACAGTATAACTAACTATGGCTACACCTTC.

The chain has TRBV18 and TRBJ2-5; 10 bases line up with TRBD2. V shed 2 bases and J 5 bases; nucleotides not matched to a gene: 5. The CDR3 totals 15 residues. Per germline, CDR1 KGHSH and CDR2 LQKENI. Here the CDR3 DNA reads TGTGCCAGCTCACCAAGCGGGGGGGCCCGGGAGACCCAGTACTTC. Its protein is CASSPSGGARETQYF.

This clone was seen just once. The chain combines TRBV2 with TRBJ1-5, with TRBD1 matching over 7 bases. The CDR3 sequence is 14 residues long. With V trimmed by 4 bases and J by 5 bases, 5 bases remained unmatched. Looked up from germline, CDR1 is SNHLY and CDR2 is FYNNEI. CDR3 nucleotide sequence: TGTGCCAGCAGTGTATACAGGGGAGATCAGCCCCAGCATTTT. Its protein product is CASSVYRGDQPQHF.

The chain is built from TRBV6-5 and TRBJ1-2; 9 nucleotides agree with TRBD1. There are 15 residues in the CDR3. After removal of 5 bases from V and 2 bases from J, the junction contained 6 bases not matched to a gene. The germline V gene encodes CDR1 MNHEY and CDR2 SVGAGI. CDR3 coding DNA: TGTGCCAGCAGTCACAGGGGGCCCCGGAACTATGGCTACACCTTC. Amino acids: CASSHRGPRNYGYTF.

This chain connects TRBV2 to TRBJ1-2; D unresolved. CDR1 and CDR2 from the germline V gene are SNHLY and FYNNEI. CDR3 size: 14 residues. Between the trimmed V and J ends, which lost 0 bases and 3 bases, there was a span of 8 bases. In DNA form, the CDR3 reads TGTGCCAGCAGTGAAGCCACGGGAGACTATGGCTACACCTTC. Its translation: CASSEATGDYGYTF.

The J gene is TRBJ2-5, the V gene TRBV27, with unresolved D. Trimming shortened V by 5 bases and J by 1 base, and 11 bases separated the two germline ends. Per the germline V gene, CDR1 is MNHEY and CDR2 is SMNVEV (reference sequence). This CDR3 has 14 amino acids. CDR3 DNA: TGTGCCAGCAGTCCGCCGAACGGCCAAGAGACCCAGTACTTC. Translation gives CASSPPNGQETQYF.

The chain recombines TRBV28 with TRBJ1-6; weak D call: TRBD1 (6 bases). The CDR3 totals 17 residues. The germline V gene encodes CDR1 MDHEN and CDR2 SYDVKM. Between the trimmed V and J ends, which lost 8 bases and 4 bases, there was a span of 21 bases. CDR3 sequence (DNA): TGTGCCAGCGGGGGAGTGGGCAGGGGCCCTTATAATTCACCCCTCCACTTT. Its translation: CASGGVGRGPYNSPLHF.

This clone was seen a handful of times. The V gene is TRBV29-1, the J gene TRBJ2-2, with D possibly matching TRBD2 (5 bases). V shed 2 bases and J shed 4 bases, with 14 bases lying between them. Per germline, CDR1 SQVTM and CDR2 ANQGSEA. CDR3 length: 15 amino acids. CDR3 sequence reads: CSVELSPGITGELFF. In nucleotides, the CDR3 is TGCAGCGTTGAACTAAGTCCCGGGATCACCGGGGAGCTGTTTTTT.

The V gene is TRBV28, the J gene TRBJ2-7, with D possibly TRBD2 on 7 matching bases. Germline CDR1 and CDR2: MDHEN and SYDVKM. Trimming stripped 6 bases from V and 3 bases from J, with 30 bases between. The CDR3 sequence is 19 residues long. The CDR3 spells CASRQTGLSVGEGGYEQYF. The CDR3 DNA reads TGTGCCAGCAGACAAACAGGGTTGTCCGTAGGGGAGGGTGGCTACGAGCAGTACTTC. The full variable domain, completed using reference TRBV28 and TRBJ2-7, is DVKVTQSSRYLVKRTGEKVFLECVQDMDHENMFWYRQDPGLGLRLIYFSYDVKMKEKGDIPEGYSVSREKKERFSLILESASTNQTSMYLCASRQTGLSVGEGGYEQYFGPGTRLTVT.

The genes are TRBV2 and TRBJ2-2, with TRBD2 identical over 8 bases. The germline gives CDR1 SNHLY, CDR2 FYNNEI. The CDR3 totals 16 residues. V dropped 4 bases and J dropped 9; count of bases not matched to a gene: 13. CDR3 protein: CASSVPAGAQNRELFF. The CDR3 DNA reads TGTGCCAGCAGTGTACCAGCGGGGGCGCAAAACCGGGAGCTGTTTTTT.

This clone was observed a single time. The rearrangement links TRBV27 to TRBJ2-5; 10 positions agree with TRBD1. With 3 bases clipped from V and 4 bases from J, the junction kept 2 bases outside the gene matches. Germline CDR1 MNHEY, CDR2 SMNVEV (reference sequence). This CDR3 region has 14 residues. Here the CDR3 reads CASSFRTGGETQYF. In nucleotides, the CDR3 is TGTGCCAGCAGTTTTCGGACAGGGGGAGAGACCCAGTACTTC.

This chain uses TRBV6-1 with TRBJ2-4; 8 nucleotides match TRBD2. The V gene's germline CDR1 is MNHNS and CDR2 SASEGT. The CDR3 consists of 16 residues. V shed 0 bases, J shed 4 bases, and the junction held 5 bases outside the gene matches. In DNA, the CDR3 is TGTGCCAGCAGTGAAGCGCTTCAGCGGGGGAAAAACATTCAGTACTTC. The encoded protein is CASSEALQRGKNIQYF.

The V gene is TRBV5-1, the J gene TRBJ1-1; weak D call: TRBD1 (6 bases). The CDR3 spans 15 residues. V was pared by 4 bases and J by 6 bases, with 19 bases between. The germline gives CDR1 SGHRS, CDR2 YFSETQ. This CDR3 is CASSPTYRERAEAFF. DNA of the CDR3: TGCGCCAGCAGCCCCACCTACAGGGAACGGGCTGAAGCTTTCTTT. Supplemented by reference TRBV5-1 and TRBJ1-1, the full variable domain reads KAGVTQTPRYLIKTRGQQVTLSCSPISGHRSVSWYQQTPGQGLQFLFEYFSETQRNKGNFPGRFSGRQFSNSRSEMNVSTLELGDSALYLCASSPTYRERAEAFFGQGTRLTVV.

The chain links TRBV7-2 to TRBJ2-1; weak D call: TRBD2 (6 bases). V was pared by 10 bases and J by 6 bases, with 16 bases between. CDR1 is SGHTA and CDR2 is FQGNSA in the germline V gene. The CDR3 is 13 residues long. The CDR3 sequence: CATSREFGNEQFF. CDR3 nucleotides: TGTGCCACCTCCCGGGAGTTTGGCAATGAGCAGTTCTTC. The full variable domain, completed using reference TRBV7-2 and TRBJ2-1, is GAGVSQSPSNKVTEKGKDVELRCDPISGHTALYWYRQSLGQGLEFLIYFQGNSAPDKSGLPSDRFSAERTGGSVSTLTIQRTQQEDSAVYLCATSREFGNEQFFGPGTRLTVL.

The CDR3 nucleotides are TGTGCCAGCAGCAGGCGGGAGAGGGCCCAAGGCCAAGAGACCCAGTACTTC. It is translated as CASSRRERAQGQETQYF. The V gene is TRBV9, the J gene TRBJ2-5; TRBD2 agrees at 7 bases. Germline V lookup: CDR1 SGDLS, CDR2 YYNGEE. The CDR3 is made up of 17 amino acids. V was clipped by 4 bases and J by 1 base; unmatched bases: 13.